This TCR beta chain was documented in a study of blood T cell repertoires in COVID-19. Per the original data handling: The assay estimated nucleated cells by amplifying reference gene primers. This table comes from immunoSEQ multiplex PCR, and its TCRdb copy is limited to in-frame clones, with some not included. V, J and clone size are taken as reported in that table, and D and trimming were inferred from the DNA itself. The sample includes some 99,000 clones, about 90% seen only once; the top ten take approximately 1%. CDR3 length: 13 amino acids. With V trimmed by 4 bases and J by 6 bases, 4 bases remained unmatched. Germline lookup yields CDR1 LGHNA and CDR2 YSLEER.

The chain carries TRBV4-3 and TRBJ1-2; 8 bases fit TRBD1. The source of this sequence is a human donor in a cohort sampled during active COVID-19. The sample taken for sequencing was peripheral blood. The CDR3 is CASSPLDRDGYTF. In DNA form, the CDR3 reads TGCGCCAGCAGCCCCCTGGACAGGGATGGCTACACCTTC.